These 20 T cell receptor beta chains originate from one sample sequenced in a study of vaccination and CD4 T cells after COVID-19. Treatment meaning: approximately nine-day PBMC culture with coronavirus spike peptide pools or control peptides (ViraFEST assay). One should note that the unexposed donor's CD4+ T cells were collected before the COVID-19 pandemic (2011-2018). The antigens of these receptors remain unknown. With the Oncomine TCR Beta short-read assay, DNA from cultured CD4+ T cells was sequenced. One entry per CDR3 protein results from TCRdb running MiXCR on the PCR reads. The sample holds approximately 8,800 distinct CDR3 sequences; 35% to 45% are singletons and the top ten take roughly an eighth. The sequencing sample was made of CD4+ T cells from blood, cultured in vitro. These receptors all come from a human donor in good health.

The genes are TRBV6-5 and TRBJ2-7, with D perhaps matching TRBD2 (6 bases). The CDR3 has 15 residues. Trimming stripped 4 bases from V and 7 bases from J, with 20 bases between. Germline CDR1 is MNHEY and CDR2 is SVGAGI. The DNA of the CDR3 is TGTGCCAGCAGTTTCGGGCGGGACGTCCTTTCAGAGCAGTACTTC. The encoded protein is CASSFGRDVLSEQYF.

This chain connects TRBV19 to TRBJ1-2; TRBD1 agrees at 7 bases. The CDR3 sequence is 16 residues long. Germline CDR1 LNHDA, CDR2 SQIVND (reference sequence). Losses at the gene ends were 3 bases for V and 7 bases for J; bases not matched to a gene: 14. This chain's CDR3 is CASSMWERGQRSGYTF. CDR3 sequence (DNA): TGTGCCAGTAGTATGTGGGAAAGGGGGCAACGTAGTGGCTACACCTTC.

The chain uses TRBV5-4 and TRBJ2-7; D remains unclear. CDR3 length: 12 residues. CDR1 and CDR2 (germline): SGHNT, YYREEE (reference sequence). Between the trimmed V and J ends, which lost 3 bases and 1 base, there was a span of 5 bases. In nucleotides, the CDR3 is TGTGCCAGCAGCTCCCGGTCCTACGAGCAGTACTTC. It specifies CASSSRSYEQYF.

The V gene is TRBV30, the J gene TRBJ1-4; D unclear. Trimming cost V 0 bases and J 8 bases, with 13 bases left between them. Germline lookup yields CDR1 GTSNPN and CDR2 SVGIG (reference sequence). The CDR3 loop spans 14 amino acids. The CDR3 loop reads CAWSVRGPSEKLFF. The DNA of the CDR3 is TGTGCCTGGAGTGTACGAGGGCCTAGCGAAAAACTGTTTTTT.

This clonotype was recorded a few times. The chain uses TRBV12-3 or TRBV12-4 and TRBJ1-5; the D is unclear. The germline V and J ends were trimmed by 6 bases and 2 bases, with 11 bases remaining between them. The CDR3 contains 14 residues. The CDR3 nucleotides read TGTGCCAGCAGCCCGGTGGCCGGCAATCAGCCCCAGCATTTT. Translated: CASSPVAGNQPQHF.

This chain joins TRBV27 and TRBJ2-1, with D maybe TRBD2 (6 bases). V lost 6 bases to trimming and J lost 0 bases, with 15 bases between them. This CDR3 has 16 amino acids. Germline V gene data show CDR1 as MNHEY and CDR2 as SMNVEV (reference sequence). CDR3 in DNA: TGTGCCAGCAGCCTACTACCGGGACTCTCCTACAATGAGCAGTTCTTC. The encoded protein is CASSLLPGLSYNEQFF.

V gene TRBV7-8 combines with J gene TRBJ2-5, with 7 nucleotides matching TRBD2. Germline loops: CDR1 SGHVS, CDR2 FQNEAQ. The CDR3 contains 14 residues. Trimming removed 1 base from V and 4 bases from J; junction bases left unmatched: 3. CDR3 loop: CASSLGVAGETQYF. Written as DNA, the CDR3 is TGTGCCAGCAGCTTAGGGGTAGCGGGAGAGACCCAGTACTTC.

This CDR3 is CSAAGVSNYGYTF. The CDR3 coding sequence is TGCAGTGCTGCGGGCGTCTCTAACTATGGCTACACCTTC. This chain joins TRBV20-1 and TRBJ1-2; D ambiguous. The CDR3 has 13 residues. V was cut by 5 bases and J by 0 bases, with 10 bases left in between. In germline, CDR1 is DFQATT, CDR2 SNEGSKA (reference sequence).

The chain employs TRBV6-1 and TRBJ2-5, with D maybe TRBD2 (5 bases). Trimming removed 7 bases at V and 2 bases at J, with 14 bases between. CDR1 and CDR2 from the germline V gene are MNHNS and SASEGT. CDR3 length equals 14 residues. CDR3 amino acids: CASTQLGGQETQYF. The CDR3 DNA reads TGTGCCAGCACCCAGCTTGGCGGGCAAGAGACCCAGTACTTC.

The chain uses TRBV12-3 or TRBV12-4 and TRBJ1-1; D is unresolved. The CDR3 spans 14 residues. The V gene lost 2 bases and the J gene lost 4 bases, with 11 bases spanning the gap. The CDR3 protein is CASSLWRVATEAFF. Here the CDR3 DNA reads TGTGCCAGCAGTTTATGGCGCGTCGCCACTGAAGCTTTCTTT.

The rearrangement links TRBV5-6 to TRBJ1-2; 9 bases agree with TRBD1. The V segment lost 4 bases and the J segment 8 bases; nucleotides outside the gene matches: 12. Germline CDR1 reads SGHDT; CDR2 reads YYEEEE. The CDR3 extends over 15 amino acids. CDR3 sequence: CASSPDRGQVSGYTF. Here the CDR3 DNA reads TGTGCCAGCAGCCCGGACAGGGGTCAAGTGTCCGGCTACACCTTC.

This chain connects TRBV7-4 to TRBJ2-7; no reliable D call. The germline CDR1 and CDR2 sequences are SGHVT and SQSDAQ. V dropped 6 bases and J dropped 0 bases, with 15 bases sitting between them. The CDR3 is 15 residues long. CDR3 in amino acids: CASRIITVPSYEQYF. The CDR3 DNA follows: TGTGCCAGCAGGATTATTACAGTCCCCTCCTACGAGCAGTACTTC.

The chain carries TRBV20-1 and TRBJ2-5; TRBD2 aligns across 7 bases. The J segment lost 4 bases and the V segment lost 1 base, leaving 12 bases of the junction unmatched. The CDR3 is made up of 16 amino acids. Germline CDR1 reads DFQATT; CDR2 reads SNEGSKA (reference sequence). CDR3 sequence: CSARGWGGLGSETQYF. CDR3 DNA sequence: TGCAGTGCTAGAGGGTGGGGGGGACTTGGCTCAGAGACCCAGTACTTC.

The rearrangement links TRBV14 to TRBJ2-7; no reliable D call. Germline CDR1 is SGHDN and CDR2 is FVKESK. The CDR3 is 17 amino acids. Trimming took 0 bases from V and 3 from J, leaving 18 bases between them. Here the CDR3 DNA reads TGTGCCAGCAGCCAAGATCCTCGAACGGCCCGAATCTACGAGCAGTACTTC. This sequence encodes CASSQDPRTARIYEQYF.

This chain links TRBV6-1 with TRBJ1-2; no reliable D call. CDR1 and CDR2 (germline): MNHNS, SASEGT. This CDR3 is built from 14 residues. The ends were cut back, 1 base at V and 4 bases at J, with 10 bases in the middle. The CDR3 coding sequence is TGTGCCAGCAGTGAAGTCAGGCAGGTCTATGGCTACACCTTC. The encoded protein is CASSEVRQVYGYTF.

Only a few counts were recorded for this clonotype. This rearrangement joins TRBV5-4 to TRBJ2-3; D uncertain. Germline V gene sequence: CDR1 SGHNT, CDR2 YYREEE (reference sequence). Trimming removed 0 bases at V and 6 bases at J, with 8 bases between. The CDR3 has 13 amino acids. CDR3 residues: CASSLVGPDTQYF. Here the CDR3 DNA reads TGTGCCAGCAGCTTGGTGGGTCCCGATACGCAGTATTTT.

This clonotype was seen a few times. The chain employs TRBV2 and TRBJ2-5; 13 bases agree with TRBD2. From germline, CDR1 is SNHLY and CDR2 FYNNEI. This CDR3 contains 17 residues. Losses at the gene ends were 4 bases for V and 4 bases for J; bases not matched to a gene: 9. The CDR3 DNA reads as TGTGCCAGCAGTGGACTAGCGGGAGGAACGGGTTCAGAGACCCAGTACTTC. It specifies CASSGLAGGTGSETQYF.

This clonotype has only one observation. V usage is TRBV12-3 or TRBV12-4 and J usage is TRBJ2-2, with TRBD2 matching over 7 bases. The CDR3 is 14 residues long. Germline trimming cut 6 bases from V and 6 bases from J; bases unmatched to any gene: 7. CDR3 sequence: CASSLRTSSGELFF. For the CDR3, the DNA is TGTGCCAGCAGCCTAAGGACTAGTTCCGGGGAGCTGTTTTTT.

The chain uses TRBV20-1 and TRBJ1-1; 7 bases are a match to TRBD1. The germline V gene has CDR1 DFQATT and CDR2 SNEGSKA (reference sequence). The CDR3 totals 14 residues. With V trimmed by 2 bases and J by 3 bases, 6 bases remained unmatched. CDR3 sequence reads: CSARKTGLDTEAFF. In DNA form, the CDR3 reads TGCAGTGCTAGAAAGACAGGGTTGGACACTGAAGCTTTCTTT.

The V gene is TRBV15, the J gene TRBJ1-2; D remains ambiguous. The length of the CDR3 is 13 residues. V lost 0 bases, J lost 8 bases, and 10 bases lay in between. Germline CDR1 and CDR2: LNHNV and YYDKDF (reference sequence). The CDR3 region has the DNA TGTGCCACCAGCAGAGATAGGAGGGAAGGCTACACCTTC. Translation: CATSRDRREGYTF.